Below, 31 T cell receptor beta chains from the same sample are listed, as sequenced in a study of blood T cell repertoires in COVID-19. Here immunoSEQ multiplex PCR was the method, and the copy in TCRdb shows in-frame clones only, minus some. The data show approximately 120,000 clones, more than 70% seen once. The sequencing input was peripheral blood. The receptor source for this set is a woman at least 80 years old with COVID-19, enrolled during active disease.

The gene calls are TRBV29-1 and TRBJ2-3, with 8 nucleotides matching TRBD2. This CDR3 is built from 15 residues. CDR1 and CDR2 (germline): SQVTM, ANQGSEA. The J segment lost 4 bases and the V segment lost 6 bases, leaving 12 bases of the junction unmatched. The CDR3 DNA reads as TGCAGCGTCCAAGATGGTAGCGGGAACCCAGATACGCAGTATTTT. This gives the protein CSVQDGSGNPDTQYF.

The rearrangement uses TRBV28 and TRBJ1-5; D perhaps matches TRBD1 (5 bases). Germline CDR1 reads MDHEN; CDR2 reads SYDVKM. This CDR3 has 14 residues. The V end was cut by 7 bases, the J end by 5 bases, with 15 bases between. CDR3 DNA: TGTGCCAGCAATGGAGGGGTTAAGGATCAGCCCCAGCATTTT. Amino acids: CASNGGVKDQPQHF.

The CDR3 here is CASSPSPTGGGYEQYF. Here the CDR3 DNA reads TGCGCCAGCAGCCCGAGCCCGACAGGGGGAGGGTACGAGCAGTACTTC. This rearrangement joins TRBV5-1 to TRBJ2-7; 9 bases are a match to TRBD1. V dropped 4 bases and J dropped 4; count of bases not matched to a gene: 12. Germline V gives CDR1 SGHRS, CDR2 YFSETQ. The CDR3 sequence is 16 residues long.

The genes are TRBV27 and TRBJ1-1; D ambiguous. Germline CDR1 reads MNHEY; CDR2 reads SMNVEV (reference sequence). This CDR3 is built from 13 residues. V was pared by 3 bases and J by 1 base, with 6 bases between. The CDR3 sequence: CASSFSSNTEAFF. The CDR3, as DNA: TGTGCCAGCAGTTTTTCATCGAACACTGAAGCTTTCTTT.

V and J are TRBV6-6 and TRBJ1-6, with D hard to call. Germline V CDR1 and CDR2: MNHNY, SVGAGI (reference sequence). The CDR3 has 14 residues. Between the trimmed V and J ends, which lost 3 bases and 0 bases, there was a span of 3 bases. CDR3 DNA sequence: TGTGCCAGCAGTTATAGCTCCTATAATTCACCCCTCCACTTT. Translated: CASSYSSYNSPLHF.

The CDR3 nucleotides are TGTGCCAGCAGTCCCCCCTCACGGGCCTACGAGCAGTACTTC. Protein sequence: CASSPPSRAYEQYF. The chain links TRBV28 to TRBJ2-7; D not certain. The germline gives CDR1 MDHEN, CDR2 SYDVKM. Trimming removed 5 bases at V and 2 bases at J, with 13 bases between. This CDR3 has 14 residues.

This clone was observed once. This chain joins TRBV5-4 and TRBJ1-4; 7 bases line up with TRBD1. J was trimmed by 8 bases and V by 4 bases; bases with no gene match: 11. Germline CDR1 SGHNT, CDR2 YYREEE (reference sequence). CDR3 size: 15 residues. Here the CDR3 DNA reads TGTGCCAGCAGCCCTGGACAGGTCATAGGAGAAAAACTGTTTTTT. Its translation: CASSPGQVIGEKLFF.

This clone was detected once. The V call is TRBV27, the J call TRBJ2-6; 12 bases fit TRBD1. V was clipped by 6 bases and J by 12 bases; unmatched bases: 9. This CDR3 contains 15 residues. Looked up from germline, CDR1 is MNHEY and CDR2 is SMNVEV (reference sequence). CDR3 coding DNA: TGTGCCAGCAGGTACGGGACAGGGGGCGCCGGCGTCCTGACTTTC. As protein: CASRYGTGGAGVLTF.

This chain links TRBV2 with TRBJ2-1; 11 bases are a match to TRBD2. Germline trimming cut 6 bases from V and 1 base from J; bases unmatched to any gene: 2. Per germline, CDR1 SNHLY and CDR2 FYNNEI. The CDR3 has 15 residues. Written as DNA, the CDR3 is TGTGCCAGCAGAAGACTAGCGGGGTCCTACAATGAGCAGTTCTTC. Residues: CASRRLAGSYNEQFF.

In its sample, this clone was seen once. The CDR3 DNA is TGCGCCAGCAGCTTAGAGGTAGGAGGGAATTCACCCCTCCACTTT. Translating it yields CASSLEVGGNSPLHF. The V call is TRBV5-1, the J call TRBJ1-6; D gene uncertain. There are 15 residues in the CDR3. The V and J ends lost 2 bases and 7 bases respectively, with 13 bases between them. The germline V gene encodes CDR1 SGHRS and CDR2 YFSETQ.

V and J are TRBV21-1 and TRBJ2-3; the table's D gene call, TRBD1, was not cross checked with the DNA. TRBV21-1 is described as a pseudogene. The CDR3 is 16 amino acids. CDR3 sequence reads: CASSKVDSRGTDTQYF. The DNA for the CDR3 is TGTGCCAGCAGCAAAGTCGACAGTCGAGGCACAGATACGCAGTATTTT.

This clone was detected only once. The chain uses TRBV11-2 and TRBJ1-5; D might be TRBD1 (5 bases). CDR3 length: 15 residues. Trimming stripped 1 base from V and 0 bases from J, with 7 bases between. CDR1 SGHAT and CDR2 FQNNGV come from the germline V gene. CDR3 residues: CASSLAQDSNQPQHF. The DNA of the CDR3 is TGTGCCAGCAGCTTAGCACAGGATAGCAATCAGCCCCAGCATTTT.

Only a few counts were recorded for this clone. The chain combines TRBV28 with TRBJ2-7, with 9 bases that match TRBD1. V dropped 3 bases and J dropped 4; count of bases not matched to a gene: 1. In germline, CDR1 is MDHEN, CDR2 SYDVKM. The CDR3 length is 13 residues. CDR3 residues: CASSLGQGYEQYF. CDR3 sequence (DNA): TGTGCCAGCAGTTTGGGACAGGGTTACGAGCAGTACTTC.

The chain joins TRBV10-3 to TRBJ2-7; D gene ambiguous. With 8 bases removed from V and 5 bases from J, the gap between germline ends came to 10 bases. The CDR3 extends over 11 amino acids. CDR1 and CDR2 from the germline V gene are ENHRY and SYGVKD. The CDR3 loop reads CAIGLTDEQYF. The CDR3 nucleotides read TGTGCCATCGGTTTAACGGACGAGCAGTACTTC.

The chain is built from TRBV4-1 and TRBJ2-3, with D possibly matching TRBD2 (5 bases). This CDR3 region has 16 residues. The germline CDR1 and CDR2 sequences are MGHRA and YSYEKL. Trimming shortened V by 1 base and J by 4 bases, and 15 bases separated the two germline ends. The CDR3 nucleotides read TGCGCCAGCAGCCAAGGAGCATTGGAGGTCGCAGATACGCAGTATTTT. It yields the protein CASSQGALEVADTQYF.

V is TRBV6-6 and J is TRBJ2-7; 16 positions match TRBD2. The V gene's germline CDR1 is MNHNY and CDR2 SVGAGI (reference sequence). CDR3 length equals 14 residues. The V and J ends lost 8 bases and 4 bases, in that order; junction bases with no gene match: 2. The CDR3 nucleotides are TGTGCCAGCGGGGGACTAGCGGGAGGGTACGAGCAGTACTTC. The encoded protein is CASGGLAGGYEQYF.

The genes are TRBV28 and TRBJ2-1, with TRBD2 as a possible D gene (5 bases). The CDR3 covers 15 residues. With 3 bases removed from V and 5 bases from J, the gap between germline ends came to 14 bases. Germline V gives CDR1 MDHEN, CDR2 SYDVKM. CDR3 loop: CASSFRGYAHNEQFF. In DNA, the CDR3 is TGTGCCAGCAGTTTTAGAGGGTACGCGCACAATGAGCAGTTCTTC.

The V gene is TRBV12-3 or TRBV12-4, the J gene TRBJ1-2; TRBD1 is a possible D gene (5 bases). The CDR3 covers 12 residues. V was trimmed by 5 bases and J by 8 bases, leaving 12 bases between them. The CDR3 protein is CASSQGVYGYTF. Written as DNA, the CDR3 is TGTGCCAGCAGTCAAGGGGTTTACGGCTACACCTTC.

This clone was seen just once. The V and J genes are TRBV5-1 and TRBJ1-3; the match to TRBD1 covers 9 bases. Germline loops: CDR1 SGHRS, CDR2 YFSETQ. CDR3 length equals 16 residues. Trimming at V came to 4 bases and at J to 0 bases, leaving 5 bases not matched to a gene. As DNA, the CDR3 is TGCGCCAGCAGCCTCGGGACAGGGTCCTCTGGAAACACCATATATTTT. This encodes CASSLGTGSSGNTIYF.

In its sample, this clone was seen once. CDR3 nucleotide sequence: TGTGCCAGCAGCCCGGAGGGAGGGGGGCACTACGAGCAGTACTTC. This encodes CASSPEGGGHYEQYF. This chain joins TRBV5-6 and TRBJ2-7, with D tentatively TRBD2 (7 bases). The CDR3 contains 15 residues. Germline CDR1 reads SGHDT; CDR2 reads YYEEEE. V shed 4 bases and J shed 3 bases, with 17 bases lying between them. Filled out from reference TRBV5-6 and TRBJ2-7, the complete variable domain reads DAGVTQSPTHLIKTRGQQVTLRCSPKSGHDTVSWYQQALGQGPQFIFQYYEEEERQRGNFPDRFSGHQFPNYSSELNVNALLLGDSALYLCASSPEGGGHYEQYFGPGTRLTVT.

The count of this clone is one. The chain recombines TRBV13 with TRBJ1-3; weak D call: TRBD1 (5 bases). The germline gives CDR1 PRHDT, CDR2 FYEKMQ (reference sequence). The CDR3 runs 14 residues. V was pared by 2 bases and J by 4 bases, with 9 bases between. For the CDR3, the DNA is TGTGCCAGCAGCTTACAGGGTACAGGAAACACCATATATTTT. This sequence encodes CASSLQGTGNTIYF. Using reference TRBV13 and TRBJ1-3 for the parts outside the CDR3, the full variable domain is AAGVIQSPRHLIKEKRETATLKCYPIPRHDTVYWYQQGPGQDPQFLISFYEKMQSDKGSIPDRFSAQQFSDYHSELNMSSLELGDSALYFCASSLQGTGNTIYFGEGSWLTVV.

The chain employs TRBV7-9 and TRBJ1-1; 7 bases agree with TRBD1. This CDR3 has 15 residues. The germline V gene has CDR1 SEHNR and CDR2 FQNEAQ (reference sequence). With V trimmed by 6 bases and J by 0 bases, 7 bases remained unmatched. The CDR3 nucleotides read TGTGCCAGCAGACACCGGGACAGTATGAACACTGAAGCTTTCTTT. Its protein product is CASRHRDSMNTEAFF.

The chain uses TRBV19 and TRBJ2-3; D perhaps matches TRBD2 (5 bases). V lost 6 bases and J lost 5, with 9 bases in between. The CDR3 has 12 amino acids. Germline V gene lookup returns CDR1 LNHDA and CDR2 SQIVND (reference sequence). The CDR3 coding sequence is TGTGCCAGTAGCCGAACTAGAGATACGCAGTATTTT. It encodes CASSRTRDTQYF.

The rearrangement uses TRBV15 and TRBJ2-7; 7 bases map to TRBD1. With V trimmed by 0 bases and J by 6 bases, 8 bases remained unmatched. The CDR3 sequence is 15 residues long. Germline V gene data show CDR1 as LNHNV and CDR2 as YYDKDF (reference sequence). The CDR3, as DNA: TGTGCCACCAGCAGAGAGGCAGAGGGGGCGTCCGAGCAGTACTTC. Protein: CATSREAEGASEQYF.

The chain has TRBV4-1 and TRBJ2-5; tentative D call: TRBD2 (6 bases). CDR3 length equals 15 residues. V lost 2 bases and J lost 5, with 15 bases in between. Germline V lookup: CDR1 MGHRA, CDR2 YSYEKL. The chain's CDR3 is CASSQSMGGWETQYF. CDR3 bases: TGCGCCAGCAGCCAATCTATGGGAGGCTGGGAGACCCAGTACTTC.

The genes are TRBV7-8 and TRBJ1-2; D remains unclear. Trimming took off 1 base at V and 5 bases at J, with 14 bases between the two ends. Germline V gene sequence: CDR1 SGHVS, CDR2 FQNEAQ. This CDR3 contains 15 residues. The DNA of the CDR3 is TGTGCCAGCAGCTTAGGTTCAGGCCCCCTTTATGGCTACACCTTC. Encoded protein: CASSLGSGPLYGYTF.

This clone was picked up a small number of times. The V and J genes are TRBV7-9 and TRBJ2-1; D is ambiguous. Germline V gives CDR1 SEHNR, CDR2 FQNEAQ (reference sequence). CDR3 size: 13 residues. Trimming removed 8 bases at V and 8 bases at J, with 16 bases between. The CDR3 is CASDSVPSHEQFF. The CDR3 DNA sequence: TGTGCCAGCGACTCCGTCCCCTCGCATGAGCAGTTCTTC.

The CDR3 bases are TGTGCCACCAGTGACCCCGTGGAGCCCAATCAGCCCCAGCATTTT. Its translation: CATSDPVEPNQPQHF. The chain recombines TRBV24-1 with TRBJ1-5; the D is unclear. V was shortened by 4 bases and J by 3 bases, with 12 bases between the two germline ends. The length of the CDR3 is 15 residues. The V gene's germline CDR1 is KGHDR and CDR2 SFDVKD.

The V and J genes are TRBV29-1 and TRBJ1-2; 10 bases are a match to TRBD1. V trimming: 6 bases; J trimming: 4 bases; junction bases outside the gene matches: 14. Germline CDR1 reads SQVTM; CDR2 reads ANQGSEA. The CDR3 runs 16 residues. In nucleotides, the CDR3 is TGCAGCGTGGCGAGAGGAGGTCGGACAGGGGGCTATGGCTACACCTTC. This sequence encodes CSVARGGRTGGYGYTF.

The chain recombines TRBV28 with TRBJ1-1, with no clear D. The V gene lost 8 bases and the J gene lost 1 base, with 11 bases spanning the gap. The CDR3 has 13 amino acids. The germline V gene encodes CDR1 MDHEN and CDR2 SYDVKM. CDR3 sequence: CASSPVWNTEAFF. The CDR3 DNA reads TGTGCCAGCTCCCCAGTGTGGAACACTGAAGCTTTCTTT. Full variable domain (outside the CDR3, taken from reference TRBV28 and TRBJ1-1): DVKVTQSSRYLVKRTGEKVFLECVQDMDHENMFWYRQDPGLGLRLIYFSYDVKMKEKGDIPEGYSVSREKKERFSLILESASTNQTSMYLCASSPVWNTEAFFGQGTRLTVV.

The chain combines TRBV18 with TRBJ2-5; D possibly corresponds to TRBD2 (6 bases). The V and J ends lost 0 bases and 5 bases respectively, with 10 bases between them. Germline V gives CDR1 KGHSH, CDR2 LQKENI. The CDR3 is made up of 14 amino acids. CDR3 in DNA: TGTGCCAGCTCACCACCCGCGGGGAAGGAGACCCAGTACTTC. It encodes CASSPPAGKETQYF.